This TCR beta chain derives from a study of T cells after yellow fever vaccination. CDR1 is MDHEN and CDR2 is SYDVKM in the germline V gene. The V and J ends lost 10 bases and 2 bases, in that order; junction bases with no gene match: 16. The CDR3 is 17 residues long. This clonotype was detected only a few times. MiXCR, run by TCRdb on the 5' RACE reads, gives a single entry per CDR3 protein. This table has about 16,000 distinct CDR3 sequences, under 5% appearing once. This TCR derives from a man aged 30-40 years who received the YFV17D yellow fever vaccine. The rearrangement links TRBV28 to TRBJ2-7; 11 bases line up with TRBD2. Here the sequenced sample was PBMCs, either bulk or a sorted T-cell subset (CD4+, CD8+, memory, or dextramer-sorted; not recorded which), taken 15 days after the yellow fever booster vaccination. CDR3 sequence reads: CAMGPGPGTSGTYEQYF. In nucleotides, the CDR3 is TGTGCCATGGGCCCCGGGCCCGGGACTAGCGGAACCTACGAGCAGTACTTC.